A selection of T cell receptor beta chains follows, all from one sample in a study of T cell changes during pregnancy in multiple sclerosis. Sequencing was performed with immunoSEQ multiplex PCR; in TCRdb, only in-frame clones are kept and a portion is missing. The data hold some 31,000 clones, with under 95% observed a single time. Sequences were derived from CD4+ T cells from peripheral blood mononuclear cells, sampled in the second trimester of pregnancy. These receptors originate from a female donor in good health, enrolled as a control in a pregnancy study. The CDR3 runs from the conserved cysteine through the conserved F or W. The D gene is left open where the match is weak. Expanded clones get a size class; other rows say once, few or many, or leave the size out.

size	D	V	J	CDR3	DNA
-	TRBD2	TRBV30	TRBJ2-1	CAWSVRGGRANNEQFF	TGTGCCTGGAGTGTACGGGGCGGGAGGGCCAACAATGAGCAGTTCTTC
-	-	TRBV4-3	TRBJ2-3	CASSQGGLRQYF	TGCGCCAGCAGCCAAGGGGGGCTTCGGCAGTATTTT
-	-	TRBV14	TRBJ2-3	CASSQDTWTDTQYF	TGTGCCAGCAGCCAAGATACATGGACAGATACGCAGTATTTT
-	TRBD2	TRBV2	TRBJ2-3	CASRGGLAGFYTDTQYF	TGTGCCAGCAGGGGCGGACTAGCGGGATTTTACACAGATACGCAGTATTTT
-	-	TRBV15	TRBJ1-1	CATSRGVSREAFF	TGTGCCACCAGCAGAGGAGTCTCCCGAGAAGCTTTCTTT
-	TRBD2	TRBV5-1	TRBJ2-7	CASSAKTSGSEQYF	TGCGCCAGCAGCGCTAAGACTAGCGGGAGCGAGCAGTACTTC
-	-	TRBV7-9	TRBJ2-3	CASSPSGVISDTQYF	TGTGCCAGCAGCCCCTCCGGTGTAATCTCAGATACGCAGTATTTT
-	TRBD2	TRBV4-3	TRBJ2-3	CASSQEGSGGETDTQYF	TGCGCCAGCAGCCAAGAAGGGAGCGGGGGGGAGACAGATACGCAGTATTTT
-	TRBD1	TRBV18	TRBJ1-3	CASSPPVRGRSSGNTIYF	TGTGCCAGCTCACCACCGGTTAGGGGGCGAAGCTCTGGAAACACCATATATTTT
few	TRBD2	TRBV19	TRBJ2-2	CASSSRLAGGLNTGELFF	TGTGCCAGTAGTAGTCGACTAGCGGGGGGTCTGAACACCGGGGAGCTGTTTTTT
-	-	TRBV7-9	TRBJ2-3	CASSPGTSDTDTQYF	TGTGCCAGCAGCCCCGGGACTTCTGACACAGATACGCAGTATTTT
-	-	TRBV7-6	TRBJ2-2	CASSIGNGSPGELFF	TGTGCCAGCAGCATCGGGAACGGGAGTCCCGGGGAGCTGTTTTTT
-	TRBD1	TRBV19	TRBJ2-3	CASSIVRGRLDTQYF	TGTGCCAGTAGTATTGTAAGGGGGCGGCTGGATACGCAGTATTTT
-	TRBD1	TRBV5-8	TRBJ2-4	CASSPRTGIAKNIQYF	TGTGCCAGCAGCCCTCGGACAGGGATTGCCAAAAACATTCAGTACTTC
-	-	TRBV27	TRBJ2-7	CASSPRRGTAASNEQYF	TGTGCCAGCAGTCCCCGGCGCGGGACAGCTGCCTCTAACGAGCAGTACTTC
-	TRBD2	TRBV4-1	TRBJ2-1	CASSPGTSGIPPYNEQFF	TGCGCCAGCAGCCCAGGGACTAGCGGGATCCCACCCTACAATGAGCAGTTCTTC
-	-	TRBV5-1	TRBJ1-1	CASSSGNNAGTEAFF	TGCGCCAGTTCCTCGGGCAACAACGCGGGGACTGAAGCTTTCTTT
-	-	TRBV15	TRBJ2-4	CATSRDLGGNKNIQYF	TGTGCCACCAGCAGAGATCTCGGGGGAAATAAAAACATTCAGTACTTC
-	-	TRBV5-1	TRBJ2-3	CASSLPRGGLNADTQYF	TGCGCCAGCAGCTTACCTAGGGGGGGCCTCAATGCAGATACGCAGTATTTT
-	-	TRBV19	TRBJ2-7	CATKVVAASYEQYF	TGTGCCACTAAGGTGGTAGCGGCATCCTACGAGCAGTACTTC
-	-	TRBV29-1	TRBJ2-3	CSARVGGLADTQYF	TGCAGCGCCCGCGTTGGAGGTTTGGCAGATACGCAGTATTTT
-	-	TRBV25-1	TRBJ2-3	CASSDPRGMDTQYF	TGTGCCAGCAGTGATCCCAGGGGAATGGATACGCAGTATTTT
medium-sized	TRBD1	TRBV5-1	TRBJ2-1	CASSLAQGAGEQFF	TGCGCCAGCAGCTTGGCGCAGGGGGCTGGTGAGCAGTTCTTC